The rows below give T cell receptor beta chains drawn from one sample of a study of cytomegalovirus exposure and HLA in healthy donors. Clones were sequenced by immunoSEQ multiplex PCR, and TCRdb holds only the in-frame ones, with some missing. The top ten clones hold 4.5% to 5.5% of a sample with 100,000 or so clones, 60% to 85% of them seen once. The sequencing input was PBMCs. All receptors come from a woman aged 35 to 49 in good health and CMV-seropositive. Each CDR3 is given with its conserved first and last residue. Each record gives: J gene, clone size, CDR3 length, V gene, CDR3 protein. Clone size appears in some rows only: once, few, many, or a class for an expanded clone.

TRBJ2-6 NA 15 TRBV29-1 CSVHLGETGANVLTF
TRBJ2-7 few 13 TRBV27 CASSPAYSYEQYF
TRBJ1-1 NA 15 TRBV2 CASSVDSGGNTEAFF
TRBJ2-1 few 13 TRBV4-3 CASSQDRDSKQFF
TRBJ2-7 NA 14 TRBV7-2 CASSAGTPFYEQYF
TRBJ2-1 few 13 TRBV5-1 CASSRDSYNEQFF
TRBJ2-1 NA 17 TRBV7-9 CASSSPGQPLRGNEQFF
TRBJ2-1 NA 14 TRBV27 CATPGLAGVTEQFF
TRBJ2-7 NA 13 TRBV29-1 CSVGAGLAYEQYF
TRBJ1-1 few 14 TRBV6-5 CASSYSGQGGEAFF
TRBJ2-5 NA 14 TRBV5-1 CASNLGLAEETQYF
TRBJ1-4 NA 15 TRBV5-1 CASSPGDRGREKLFF
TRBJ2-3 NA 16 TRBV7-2 CASSLGTGGITDTQYF
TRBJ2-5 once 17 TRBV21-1 CASSTLRTSGSRETQYF